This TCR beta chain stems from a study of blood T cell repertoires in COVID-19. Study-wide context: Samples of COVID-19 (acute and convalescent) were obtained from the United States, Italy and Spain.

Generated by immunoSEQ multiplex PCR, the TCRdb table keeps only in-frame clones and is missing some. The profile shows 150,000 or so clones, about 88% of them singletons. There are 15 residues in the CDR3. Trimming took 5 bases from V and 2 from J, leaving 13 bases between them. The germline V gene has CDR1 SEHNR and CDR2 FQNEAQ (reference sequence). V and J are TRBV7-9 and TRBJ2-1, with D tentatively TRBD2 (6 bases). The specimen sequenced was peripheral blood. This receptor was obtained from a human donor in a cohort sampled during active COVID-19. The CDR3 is CASSGRGITYNEQFF. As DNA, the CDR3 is TGTGCCAGCAGCGGTCGCGGGATCACCTACAATGAGCAGTTCTTC.